The source of this T cell receptor (beta chain) is a study of Ad26.COV2.S vaccination and SARS-CoV-2 variants. The wider study: Each vaccinee took Ad26.COV2.S intramuscularly, once or twice 56 days apart.

Indicated treatment: over 15 received Ad26.COV2.S at low or high dose, single or two shots; several received placebo; per-sample allocation not given. Sampling took place 63 days after the first vaccine or placebo injection. Study-level findings and limits: It was vaccine recipients, not placebo recipients, who had the higher spike-specific TCR breadth.

Germline V lookup: CDR1 SGDLS, CDR2 YYNGEE. The CDR3 is made up of 14 amino acids. After removal of 2 bases from V and 3 bases from J, the junction contained 1 base not matched to a gene. Generated by immunoSEQ multiplex PCR, the TCRdb table keeps only in-frame clones and is missing some. The sample has approximately 480,000 clones; roughly 87% are singletons. A note on this clone: Its antigen is currently unknown. This CDR3 is also generated by other DNA sequences in the sample.

Material: peripheral blood, obtained in a trial of Ad26.COV2.S vaccine versus placebo. The J gene is TRBJ2-7, the V gene TRBV9, with 11 bases aligning to TRBD2. The sequence was collected from a person between 18 and 60 years old who received the Ad26.COV2.S COVID-19 vaccine or a placebo. CDR3: CASSVGTSGYEQYF. CDR3 DNA: TGTGCCAGCAGCGTGGGGACTAGCGGCTACGAGCAGTACTTC. Using reference TRBV9 and TRBJ2-7 for the parts outside the CDR3, the full variable domain is DSGVTQTPKHLITATGQRVTLRCSPRSGDLSVYWYQQSLDQGLQFLIQYYNGEERAKGNILERFSAQQFPDLHSELNLSSLELGDSALYFCASSVGTSGYEQYFGPGTRLTVT.